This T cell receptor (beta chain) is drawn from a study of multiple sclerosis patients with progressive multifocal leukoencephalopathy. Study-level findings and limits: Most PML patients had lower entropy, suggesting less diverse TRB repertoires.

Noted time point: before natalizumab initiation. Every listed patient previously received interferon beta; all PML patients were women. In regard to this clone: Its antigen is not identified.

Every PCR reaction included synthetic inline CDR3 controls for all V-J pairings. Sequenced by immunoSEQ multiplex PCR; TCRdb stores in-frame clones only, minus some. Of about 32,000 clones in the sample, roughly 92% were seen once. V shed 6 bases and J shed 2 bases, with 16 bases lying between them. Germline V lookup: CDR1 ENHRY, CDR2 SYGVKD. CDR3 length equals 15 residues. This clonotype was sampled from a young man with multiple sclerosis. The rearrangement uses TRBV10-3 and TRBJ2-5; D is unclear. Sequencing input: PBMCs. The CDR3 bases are TGTGCCATCAGCCGCCGTGTAGGGCAACAAGAGACCCAGTACTTC. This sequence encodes CAISRRVGQQETQYF.